This T cell receptor beta chain was captured in a study of post-analysis software for immune sequencing data. Whole-study context: Several disease courses (relapsing-remitting, secondary progressive and progressive-relapsing) of multiple sclerosis were included. The study's findings and limits: Multiple sclerosis patients showed significantly lower normalized Chao1 diversity than controls did. Under F measure analysis, samples from one preparation batch co-clustered strongly.

Every TCR beta cDNA library bore unique molecular identifiers. Around 500,000 cDNA molecules were obtained per 1 to 10 million input T cells. TCRdb re-analysed the PCR reads in MiXCR, keeping a single row per CDR3 protein. The table records hundreds of thousands of distinct CDR3 sequences, about 27% of them present only once. Details on this clonotype: The antigen is not known.

This clonotype originated in a girl between 10 and 17 years old with multiple sclerosis. The sample was blood.

In nucleotides, the CDR3 is TGTGCCAGCAGCCCTCAGGGAATCGGAAACACCATATATTTT. Protein: CASSPQGIGNTIYF. The chain carries TRBV7-2 and TRBJ1-3, with D possibly TRBD1 on 5 matching bases. This CDR3 spans 14 amino acids. V lost 5 bases and J lost 4, with 12 bases in between. Germline V gene lookup returns CDR1 SGHTA and CDR2 FQGNSA. Complete variable domain (other parts from reference TRBV7-2 and TRBJ1-3): GAGVSQSPSNKVTEKGKDVELRCDPISGHTALYWYRQSLGQGLEFLIYFQGNSAPDKSGLPSDRFSAERTGGSVSTLTIQRTQQEDSAVYLCASSPQGIGNTIYFGEGSWLTVV.